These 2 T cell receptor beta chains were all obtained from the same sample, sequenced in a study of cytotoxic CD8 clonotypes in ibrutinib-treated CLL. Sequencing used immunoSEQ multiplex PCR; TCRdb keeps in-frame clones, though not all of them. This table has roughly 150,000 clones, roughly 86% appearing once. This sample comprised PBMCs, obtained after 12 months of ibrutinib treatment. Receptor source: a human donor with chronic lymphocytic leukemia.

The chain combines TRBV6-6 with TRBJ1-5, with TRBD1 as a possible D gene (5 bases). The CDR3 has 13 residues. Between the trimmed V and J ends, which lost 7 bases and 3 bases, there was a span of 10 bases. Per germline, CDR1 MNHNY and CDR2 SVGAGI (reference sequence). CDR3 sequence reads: CASTQGYNQPQHF. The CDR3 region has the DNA TGTGCCAGCACCCAGGGTTACAATCAGCCCCAGCATTTT.

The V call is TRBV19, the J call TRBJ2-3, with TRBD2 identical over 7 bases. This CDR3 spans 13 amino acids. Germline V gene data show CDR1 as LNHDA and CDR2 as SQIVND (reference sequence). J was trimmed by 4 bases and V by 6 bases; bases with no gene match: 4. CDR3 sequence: CASRAAGADTQYF. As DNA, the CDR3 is TGTGCCAGTAGGGCGGCGGGGGCAGATACGCAGTATTTT.